Listed here are 7 T cell receptor beta chains from one sample, sequenced in a study of T cell repertoires in cytomegalovirus infection. Antigen specificity for these receptors is unknown. Each CDR3 protein is one row after TCRdb ran MiXCR on the reads. The sample has roughly 69,000 distinct CDR3 sequences, about 29% seen once. The sequences come from CD8+ T cells from cultured PBMCs, collected from culture after CMV antigen stimulation. The receptors were gathered from a human donor in good health (CMV status not recorded). Some clones in this sample may be carry-over from other donors' samples.

This clonotype was seen just once. With a much larger clone just one base away, this may be a read error. J is TRBJ1-2 and V is TRBV7-3; D is possibly TRBD1 (5 bases). CDR1 and CDR2 from the germline V gene are SGHTA and FQGTGA. The CDR3 contains 13 residues. The CDR3 loop is CTSSLGTSYGYTF. The CDR3 nucleotides read TGTACCAGCAGCTTAGGGACCTCCTATGGCTACACCTTC.

This sequence joins TRBV5-1 and TRBJ2-3; no clear D. Per germline, CDR1 SGHRS and CDR2 YFSETQ. The CDR3 loop spans 15 amino acids. Trimming took 1 base from V and 0 from J, leaving 9 bases between them. For the CDR3, the DNA is TGCGCCAGCAGCTTGCGCGGAACTAGCACAGATACGCAGTATTTT. Its translation is CASSLRGTSTDTQYF.

The chain links TRBV15 to TRBJ2-7; 8 bases are a match to TRBD1. V lost 3 bases to trimming and J lost 6 bases; unmatched junction nucleotides: 4. This CDR3 is built from 13 residues. The V gene's germline CDR1 is LNHNV and CDR2 YYDKDF (reference sequence). The DNA for the CDR3 is TGTGCCACCAGCAGCGGACAGGGTCTCGAGCAGTACTTC. This encodes CATSSGQGLEQYF.

This chain links TRBV4-3 with TRBJ2-3, with unresolved D. Trimming removed 3 bases from V and 2 bases from J, with 12 bases in between. CDR3 size: 15 residues. The germline V gene encodes CDR1 LGHNA and CDR2 YSLEER. The CDR3: CASSQDGQYTDTQYF. The CDR3 nucleotides are TGCGCCAGCAGCCAGGATGGGCAGTACACAGATACGCAGTATTTT.

In nucleotides, the CDR3 is TGTGCCAGCAGTTTAGGGAGGGGAATGAACACTGAAGCTTTCTTT. Amino acid sequence: CASSLGRGMNTEAFF. The rearrangement uses TRBV12-3 or TRBV12-4 and TRBJ1-1; D might be TRBD1 (5 bases). This CDR3 spans 15 amino acids. The V gene lost 1 base and the J gene lost 0 bases, with 9 bases spanning the gap.

Turning to this clonotype: A much larger clone sits a single nucleotide away, making a read error possible. CDR3: CASSTGEAGISYEQYF. As DNA, the CDR3 is TGTGCCAGCAGCACCGGTGAAGCGGGTATCTCCTACGAGCAGTACTTC. The chain has TRBV7-8 and TRBJ2-7; maybe TRBD2 (6 bases). Germline V gives CDR1 SGHVS, CDR2 FQNEAQ. The CDR3 totals 16 residues. V was cut by 5 bases and J by 0 bases, with 17 bases left in between. The variable domain in full, with the rest retrieved from reference TRBV7-8 and TRBJ2-7, is GAGVSQSPRYKVAKRGQDVALRCDPISGHVSLFWYQQALGQGPEFLTYFQNEAQLDKSGLPSDRFFAERPEGSVSTLKIQRTQQEDSAVYLCASSTGEAGISYEQYFGPGTRLTVT.

This clonotype was counted at least ten times. The gene calls are TRBV7-9 and TRBJ2-7; the match to TRBD1 covers 10 bases. This CDR3 spans 17 amino acids. Germline trimming cut 3 bases from V and 6 bases from J; bases unmatched to any gene: 14. Per the germline V gene, CDR1 is SEHNR and CDR2 is FQNEAQ (reference sequence). This CDR3 reads CASSFNSGGQGSREQYF. The CDR3 DNA sequence: TGTGCCAGCAGCTTTAATTCTGGGGGACAGGGGTCTCGCGAGCAGTACTTC.